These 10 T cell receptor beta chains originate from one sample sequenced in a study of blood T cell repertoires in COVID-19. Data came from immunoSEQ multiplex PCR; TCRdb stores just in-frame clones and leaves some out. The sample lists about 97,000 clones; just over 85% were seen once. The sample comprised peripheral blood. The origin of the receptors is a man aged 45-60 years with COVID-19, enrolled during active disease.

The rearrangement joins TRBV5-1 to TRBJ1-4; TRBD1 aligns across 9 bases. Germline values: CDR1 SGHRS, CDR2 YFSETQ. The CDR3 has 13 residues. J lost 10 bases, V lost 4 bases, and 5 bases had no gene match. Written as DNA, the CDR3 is TGCGCCAGCAGCGTTACAGGGGGCGGAAAACTGTTTTTT. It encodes CASSVTGGGKLFF.

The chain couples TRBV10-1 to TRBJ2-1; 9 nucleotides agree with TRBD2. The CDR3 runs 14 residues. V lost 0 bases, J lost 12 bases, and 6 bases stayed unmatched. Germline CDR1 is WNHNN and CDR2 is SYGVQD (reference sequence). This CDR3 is CASSESGLAGLQFF. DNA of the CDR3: TGCGCCAGCAGTGAGTCGGGACTAGCAGGATTGCAGTTCTTC.

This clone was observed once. The CDR3 coding sequence is TGTGCCACCAGCCGAACAAGGGGGCAGAACACCGGGGAGCTGTTTTTT. The encoded protein is CATSRTRGQNTGELFF. V is TRBV15 and J is TRBJ2-2; 7 bases agree with TRBD1. Trimming cost V 5 bases and J 1 base; bases outside gene matches: 7. Germline assignment: CDR1 LNHNV and CDR2 YYDKDF (reference sequence). This CDR3 has 16 residues.

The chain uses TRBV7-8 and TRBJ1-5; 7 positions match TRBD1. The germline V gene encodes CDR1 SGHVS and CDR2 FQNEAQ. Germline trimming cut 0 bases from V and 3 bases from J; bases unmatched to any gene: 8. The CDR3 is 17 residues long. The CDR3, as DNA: TGTGCCAGCAGCTTAGCATTGGCCAGGGGGTCCAATCAGCCCCAGCATTTT. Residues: CASSLALARGSNQPQHF.

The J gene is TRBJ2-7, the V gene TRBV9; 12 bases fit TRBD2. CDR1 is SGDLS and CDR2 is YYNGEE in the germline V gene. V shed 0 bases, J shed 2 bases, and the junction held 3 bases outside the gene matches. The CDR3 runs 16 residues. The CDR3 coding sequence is TGTGCCAGCAGCGTAGTCGCTAGCGGGGGGGCCTACGAGCAGTACTTC. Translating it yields CASSVVASGGAYEQYF.

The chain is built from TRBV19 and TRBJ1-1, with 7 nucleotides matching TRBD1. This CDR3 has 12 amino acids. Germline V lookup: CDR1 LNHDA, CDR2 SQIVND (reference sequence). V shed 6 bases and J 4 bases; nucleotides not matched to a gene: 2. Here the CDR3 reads CASREGATEAFF. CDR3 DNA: TGTGCCAGTAGGGAGGGGGCCACTGAAGCTTTCTTT.

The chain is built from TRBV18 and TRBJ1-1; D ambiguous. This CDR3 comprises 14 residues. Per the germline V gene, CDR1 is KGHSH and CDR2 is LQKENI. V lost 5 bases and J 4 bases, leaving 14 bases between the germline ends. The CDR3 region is CASSLDSPGTEAFF. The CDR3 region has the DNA TGTGCCAGCTCATTAGACTCACCGGGCACTGAAGCTTTCTTT.

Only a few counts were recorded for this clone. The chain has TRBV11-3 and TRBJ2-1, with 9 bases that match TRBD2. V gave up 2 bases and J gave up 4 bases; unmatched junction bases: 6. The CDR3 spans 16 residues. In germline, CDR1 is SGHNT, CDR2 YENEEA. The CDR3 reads CASSLLSGGHYNEQFF. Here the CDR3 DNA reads TGTGCCAGCAGCTTATTAAGCGGGGGGCATTACAATGAGCAGTTCTTC.

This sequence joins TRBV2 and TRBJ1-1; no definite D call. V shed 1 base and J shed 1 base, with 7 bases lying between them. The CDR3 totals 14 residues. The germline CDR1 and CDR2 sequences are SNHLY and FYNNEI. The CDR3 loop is CASSEGRWNTEAFF. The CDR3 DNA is TGTGCCAGCAGTGAAGGGCGGTGGAACACTGAAGCTTTCTTT. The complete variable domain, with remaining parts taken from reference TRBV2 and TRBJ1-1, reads EPEVTQTPSHQVTQMGQEVILRCVPISNHLYFYWYRQILGQKVEFLVSFYNNEISEKSEIFDDQFSVERPDGSNFTLKIRSTKLEDSAMYFCASSEGRWNTEAFFGQGTRLTVV.

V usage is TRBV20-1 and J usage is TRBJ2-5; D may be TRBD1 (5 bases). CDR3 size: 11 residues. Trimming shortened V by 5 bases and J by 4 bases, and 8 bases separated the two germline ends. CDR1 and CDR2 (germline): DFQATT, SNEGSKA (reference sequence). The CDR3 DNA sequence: TGCAGTGCTTTGCAGGGAGAGACCCAGTACTTC. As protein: CSALQGETQYF.